This passage covers 31 T cell receptor beta chains from one sample sequenced in a study of response to subunit inactivated influenza vaccine. Each CDR3 protein is one row after TCRdb ran MiXCR on the RT-PCR reads. The profile shows over 800,000 distinct CDR3 sequences, around 21% of them singletons. This sample comprised PBMCs from blood, obtained more than 4 days after vaccination. These receptors were obtained from a man aged 45 to 65 who received an inactivated influenza vaccine.

Only a few counts were recorded for this clonotype. The chain couples TRBV20-1 to TRBJ2-1; 12 bases line up with TRBD2. CDR3 length: 15 amino acids. V was pared by 1 base and J by 2 bases, with 0 bases of the junction left unmatched. CDR1 is DFQATT, CDR2 SNEGSKA, per germline (reference sequence). The CDR3 region is CSARGTSGTYNEQFF. CDR3 DNA sequence: TGCAGTGCTAGAGGGACTAGCGGGACCTACAATGAGCAGTTCTTC.

Only a few counts were recorded for this clonotype. CDR3 in amino acids: CASSLAPESYGYTF. CDR3 bases: TGTGCCAGCAGTTTAGCCCCGGAGAGCTATGGCTACACCTTC. V gene TRBV28 combines with J gene TRBJ1-2; no firm D call. Germline V lookup: CDR1 MDHEN, CDR2 SYDVKM. V was clipped by 2 bases and J by 4 bases, with 11 bases between them. This CDR3 spans 14 amino acids.

V and J are TRBV12-3 or TRBV12-4 and TRBJ2-3; 7 nucleotides line up with TRBD1. V lost 6 bases and J lost 0; bases outside the gene matches: 6. The CDR3 loop spans 15 amino acids. The CDR3 sequence: CASRRQGPSTDTQYF. CDR3 bases: TGTGCCAGCAGGCGACAGGGCCCTAGCACAGATACGCAGTATTTT.

This chain connects TRBV20-1 to TRBJ2-7, with D possibly being TRBD1 (6 bases). The germline V gene has CDR1 DFQATT and CDR2 SNEGSKA (reference sequence). The V end was cut by 4 bases, the J end by 3 bases, with 13 bases between. The CDR3 loop spans 13 amino acids. In nucleotides, the CDR3 is TGCAGTGCTATGGGACACGTTGGCTACGAGCAGTACTTC. This codes for CSAMGHVGYEQYF.

The chain carries TRBV7-2 and TRBJ2-1, with TRBD1 as a possible D gene (6 bases). Germline CDR1 SGHTA, CDR2 FQGNSA. The CDR3 has 14 residues. Trimming removed 5 bases from V and 10 bases from J, with 18 bases in between. CDR3 DNA: TGTGCCAGCAGCCCTAGCCCCGGACAGCGGGAGCAGTTCTTC. This codes for CASSPSPGQREQFF.

CDR3 DNA sequence: TGCGCCAGCAGCTTGACGACGGAGGAGCAGTTCTTC. It is translated as CASSLTTEEQFF. V is TRBV5-1 and J is TRBJ2-1; no definite D call. Germline CDR1 and CDR2: SGHRS and YFSETQ. The CDR3 contains 12 residues. Trimming pared 1 base from V and 10 bases from J, leaving 9 bases between.

This chain uses TRBV7-9 with TRBJ2-5; TRBD1 agrees at 7 bases. The CDR3 loop spans 15 amino acids. The germline V gene has CDR1 SEHNR and CDR2 FQNEAQ (reference sequence). J was trimmed by 5 bases and V by 1 base; bases with no gene match: 7. The CDR3 DNA is TGTGCCAGCAGCTTAGGAAACAGGGGAATCGAGACCCAGTACTTC. It translates to CASSLGNRGIETQYF.

The gene calls are TRBV2 and TRBJ1-6, with a weak D call TRBD1 (6 bases). From germline, CDR1 is SNHLY and CDR2 FYNNEI. This CDR3 is built from 15 residues. Trimming stripped 5 bases from V and 7 bases from J, with 15 bases between. The CDR3 loop is CASSLQGRGNSPLHF. The CDR3 DNA sequence: TGTGCCAGCAGTTTACAGGGACGAGGAAATTCACCCCTCCACTTT.

This clonotype was seen more than once but under ten times. This chain links TRBV6-5 with TRBJ2-7, with D possibly TRBD1 on 8 matching bases. The CDR3 runs to 17 residues. V gave up 2 bases and J gave up 6 bases, with 23 bases separating them. Germline CDR1 is MNHEY and CDR2 is SVGAGI. This CDR3 is CASSYISVRHRGGEQYF. Here the CDR3 DNA reads TGTGCCAGCAGTTACATATCTGTGAGGCACAGGGGGGGCGAGCAGTACTTC.

This chain connects TRBV28 to TRBJ2-2; TRBD1 aligns across 9 bases. V dropped 1 base and J dropped 7; count of bases not matched to a gene: 13. The germline V gene has CDR1 MDHEN and CDR2 SYDVKM. The CDR3 spans 18 residues. In DNA form, the CDR3 reads TGTGCCAGCAGTTTATACCCACAGGGGGCAATTTTTGGCGGGGAGCTGTTTTTT. Amino acids: CASSLYPQGAIFGGELFF.

This clonotype showed up just a few times. The chain carries TRBV9 and TRBJ2-7; D ambiguous. The V end was cut by 0 bases, the J end by 7 bases, with 11 bases between. The CDR3 consists of 13 residues. Germline CDR1 is SGDLS and CDR2 is YYNGEE. CDR3 loop: CASSVGPSHEQYF. The CDR3 DNA is TGTGCCAGCAGCGTAGGTCCCAGTCATGAGCAGTACTTC.

This clonotype showed up just a few times. This sequence joins TRBV27 and TRBJ1-2; tentatively, D is TRBD1 (6 bases). Germline V CDR1 and CDR2: MNHEY, SMNVEV (reference sequence). The CDR3 length is 16 residues. The ends were cut back, 5 bases at V and 8 bases at J, with 24 bases in the middle. Here the CDR3 DNA reads TGTGCCAGCAGTCTACTCGGGGGACAACCCGGCAACGGCTACACCTTC. Amino acids: CASSLLGGQPGNGYTF.

V and J are TRBV29-1 and TRBJ2-3; 10 nucleotides agree with TRBD2. The CDR3 has 16 amino acids. Germline V gene sequence: CDR1 SQVTM, CDR2 ANQGSEA. V was pared by 0 bases and J by 1 base, with 4 bases of the junction left unmatched. This CDR3 is CSVEDMLAGGTDTQYF. CDR3 DNA sequence: TGCAGCGTTGAAGATATGCTAGCGGGAGGCACAGATACGCAGTATTTT.

This clonotype was picked up a small number of times. The chain recombines TRBV12-3 or TRBV12-4 with TRBJ2-2; D gene uncertain. CDR3 length: 13 residues. The V gene lost 6 bases and the J gene lost 6 bases, with 11 bases spanning the gap. The CDR3 region has the DNA TGTGCCAGCAGCTACGGTAGACCCGGGGAGCTGTTTTTT. Its protein is CASSYGRPGELFF.

This clonotype was counted a few times. The chain combines TRBV7-2 with TRBJ2-5, with D perhaps assigned TRBD1 or TRBD2 (6 bases each). Trimming removed 3 bases from V and 4 bases from J, with 21 bases in between. In germline, CDR1 is SGHTA, CDR2 FQGNSA. The CDR3 spans 17 residues. CDR3 protein: CASSFRRDILRGETQYF. CDR3 DNA: TGTGCCAGCAGCTTTCGGAGGGACATCCTACGGGGAGAGACCCAGTACTTC.

This rearrangement joins TRBV5-1 to TRBJ1-1; D is uncertain. Trimming shortened V by 1 base and J by 0 bases, and 13 bases separated the two germline ends. This CDR3 contains 16 residues. CDR1 is SGHRS and CDR2 is YFSETQ in the germline V gene. The CDR3 DNA sequence: TGCGCCAGCAGCTTGAATTCCGGGTCCTTGAACACTGAAGCTTTCTTT. The encoded protein is CASSLNSGSLNTEAFF.

J is TRBJ2-1 and V is TRBV30; TRBD1 is a possible D gene (6 bases). Per germline, CDR1 GTSNPN and CDR2 SVGIG (reference sequence). The CDR3 runs 14 residues. Trimming removed 4 bases from V and 5 bases from J, with 15 bases in between. The CDR3 protein is CAWNPWGTHNEQFF. DNA for the CDR3: TGTGCCTGGAACCCCTGGGGGACACACAATGAGCAGTTCTTC.

This clonotype has only a few counts. This chain joins TRBV7-6 and TRBJ2-2; weak D call: TRBD2 (6 bases). V lost 1 base and J 2 bases, leaving 17 bases between the germline ends. The germline V gene encodes CDR1 SGHVS and CDR2 FNYEAQ. This CDR3 has 18 amino acids. The CDR3, as DNA: TGTGCCAGCAGCTTAGATCGGAGGGGCAAGGTTAACACCGGGGAGCTGTTTTTT. This encodes CASSLDRRGKVNTGELFF.

This clonotype was picked up one time. The chain employs TRBV5-1 and TRBJ2-3; 7 bases map to TRBD1. V was pared by 9 bases and J by 5 bases, with 12 bases of the junction left unmatched. Per the germline V gene, CDR1 is SGHRS and CDR2 is YFSETQ. The CDR3 sequence is 14 residues long. CDR3 loop: CATSTQGRGDTQYF. The CDR3 DNA is TGCGCCACTTCGACACAGGGGCGAGGAGATACGCAGTATTTT.

This clonotype was picked up many times. This chain connects TRBV5-1 to TRBJ1-1; D ambiguous. Looked up from germline, CDR1 is SGHRS and CDR2 is YFSETQ. Trimming removed 5 bases from V and 7 bases from J, with 18 bases in between. This CDR3 comprises 14 residues. CDR3 region: CASRREPGFLEAFF. The CDR3 DNA is TGCGCCAGCAGGCGGGAACCAGGATTTCTTGAAGCTTTCTTT.

J is TRBJ2-7 and V is TRBV5-1; D is uncertain. Germline V gene data show CDR1 as SGHRS and CDR2 as YFSETQ. The CDR3 contains 15 residues. V dropped 0 bases and J dropped 0 bases, with 10 bases sitting between them. The CDR3 sequence: CASSLAPSSSYEQYF. CDR3 bases: TGCGCCAGCAGCTTGGCACCCTCGAGCTCCTACGAGCAGTACTTC.

The chain recombines TRBV29-1 with TRBJ2-7; 9 positions agree with TRBD1. J gave up 5 bases and V 2 bases, and 10 bases lay outside the gene matches. Germline assignment: CDR1 SQVTM and CDR2 ANQGSEA. The CDR3 has 15 amino acids. Here the CDR3 DNA reads TGCAGCGTTGAAAGGGCCGGGACAGGGAGGAACGAGCAGTACTTC. Its protein is CSVERAGTGRNEQYF.

The J gene is TRBJ2-3, the V gene TRBV5-1; 7 bases line up with TRBD1. The CDR3 is made up of 16 amino acids. V was clipped by 4 bases and J by 0 bases; unmatched bases: 8. CDR1 and CDR2 (germline): SGHRS, YFSETQ. Here the CDR3 reads CASSLPTGPSTDTQYF. The CDR3, as DNA: TGCGCCAGCAGCCTGCCGACAGGGCCTAGCACAGATACGCAGTATTTT. Full variable domain (outside the CDR3, taken from reference TRBV5-1 and TRBJ2-3): KAGVTQTPRYLIKTRGQQVTLSCSPISGHRSVSWYQQTPGQGLQFLFEYFSETQRNKGNFPGRFSGRQFSNSRSEMNVSTLELGDSALYLCASSLPTGPSTDTQYFGPGTRLTVL.

This clonotype appeared a few times. This chain links TRBV27 with TRBJ2-7; D possibly corresponds to TRBD1 (5 bases). V lost 3 bases and J lost 5, with 17 bases in between. CDR3 length: 15 residues. Germline V gives CDR1 MNHEY, CDR2 SMNVEV (reference sequence). CDR3 nucleotides: TGTGCCAGCAGTTTCATAGGGGAAGGGTATAACGAGCAGTACTTC. This codes for CASSFIGEGYNEQYF.

The chain couples TRBV5-8 to TRBJ2-1; 10 positions match TRBD2. CDR3 length: 16 amino acids. Germline-derived CDR1 and CDR2 are SGHTS and YDEGEE. V lost 0 bases, J lost 9 bases, and 9 bases stayed unmatched. This CDR3 reads CASSLAKLAGYPEQFF. The CDR3, as DNA: TGTGCCAGCAGCTTGGCCAAACTAGCGGGGTACCCTGAGCAGTTCTTC.

This clonotype was seen only a few times. The gene calls are TRBV7-2 and TRBJ2-1; D perhaps matches TRBD2 (6 bases). V was trimmed by 1 base and J by 7 bases, leaving 14 bases between them. Germline loops: CDR1 SGHTA, CDR2 FQGNSA. The CDR3 has 15 residues. This CDR3 is CASSLGGEVRNEQFF. Written as DNA, the CDR3 is TGTGCCAGCAGCTTAGGCGGGGAGGTCCGAAATGAGCAGTTCTTC.

J is TRBJ2-7 and V is TRBV6-1; no clear D gene. The CDR3 runs 15 residues. Between the trimmed V and J ends, which lost 8 bases and 0 bases, there was a span of 17 bases. Germline assignment: CDR1 MNHNS and CDR2 SASEGT. CDR3 in amino acids: CASSAATTASYEQYF. In DNA form, the CDR3 reads TGTGCCAGCTCAGCAGCCACGACGGCCTCCTACGAGCAGTACTTC.

The chain employs TRBV11-1 and TRBJ2-5; 7 bases fit TRBD1. Germline V gene sequence: CDR1 SGHAT, CDR2 FQDESV (reference sequence). The CDR3 has 14 amino acids. The V gene end was trimmed by 5 bases and the J gene end by 5 bases; junction bases not matched to a gene: 8. This CDR3 is CASSNVRGLETQYF. DNA for the CDR3: TGTGCCAGCAGCAACGTAAGGGGGCTGGAGACCCAGTACTTC.

The chain links TRBV20-1 to TRBJ2-7; 9 nucleotides align to TRBD2. Unmatched junction bases numbered 11, after V lost 2 bases and J lost 6 bases. Germline V CDR1 and CDR2: DFQATT, SNEGSKA (reference sequence). The CDR3 runs to 15 residues. This CDR3 is CSARIPASGALEQYF. The CDR3, as DNA: TGCAGTGCTAGAATCCCGGCTAGCGGGGCCCTCGAGCAGTACTTC.

Of note for this clonotype: Germline is not matched at one junction end, which may reflect a read error. V usage is TRBV7-7 and J usage is TRBJ2-1, with 8 bases aligning to TRBD2. The CDR3 covers 15 residues. Germline loops: CDR1 SSHAT, CDR2 FNYEAQ (reference sequence). The CDR3 region has the DNA TGTGCTAGCAGCTCGTCGGGGGGGTCCGTCAATGAGCAGTTCTTC. This codes for CASSSSGGSVNEQFF.

V gene TRBV6-5 combines with J gene TRBJ2-7, with 7 positions matching TRBD2. Trimming took 2 bases from V and 7 from J; bases not matched to a gene: 2. This CDR3 has 12 amino acids. Germline CDR1 and CDR2: MNHEY and SVGAGI. CDR3 protein: CASSYGGVEQYF. In DNA, the CDR3 is TGTGCCAGCAGTTACGGGGGGGTGGAGCAGTACTTC.